This T cell receptor beta chain was sequenced in a study of blood T cells in healthy people across ages (dated by TCRdb to 2013 to 2016). For context, the study as a whole: In model experiments, template switching captured roughly one uniquely barcoded TCR beta cDNA molecule for every two T cells. To track age-related changes in TCR beta repertoire diversity, the study relied on deep sequencing normalized with unique cDNA molecular identifiers. The donors were divided into four age groups: young (average roughly 17 years), middle-aged (roughly 42), aged (approximately 62) and long-lived (about 79). Donors of different ages were randomly distributed across sequencing lanes to avoid experimental bias. For two donors (one aged 18 to 30 and one aged 80 or older), the study analyzed two additional independent replicas of 1 million unique cDNA reads from the same blood draw. The paper's findings and limits, for the study overall: Estimates of total diversity from one million sequenced T cells were regarded as lower bounds and underestimates. Bulk unsorted PBMC profiling prevented conclusive comparison of naive and antigen-experienced compartments. The long-lived group showed more naive CD4+ T cells, fewer expanded clones and increased TCR diversity than the aged group, suggesting age selection. Observed TCR beta diversity per million T cells fell roughly linearly with age, and a significant reduction was already apparent by age roughly 40. Donor CMV infection status was unknown, potentially confounding age-related changes in expanded clonotypes. There was a strong correlation between observed TCR beta diversity and the percentage of naive T cells measured by flow cytometry.

Library construction relied on 5' RACE. Instrument on record: Illumina HiSeq 2500. A second roughly 7 to 12 cycle PCR used a sample-barcoded 5' primer and a J-beta primer mix. Each TCR beta cDNA molecule received a unique molecular identifier from a template-switch 5' adaptor carrying 12 random nucleotides. Each sample yielded at least 2.5 million CDR3-containing paired-end reads. The Mint cDNA synthesis kit, primed by a TRBC-specific oligonucleotide, was used to synthesize first-strand cDNA from all RNA. Following uracil-DNA glycosylase treatment, all cDNA underwent a first 18-cycle PCR with the universal primers M1SS and BC2_uni_R. Under the source paper's analysis protocol: Normalization of each sample was performed by random selection of 1 million high-quality reads, each carrying a distinct molecular identifier. Reads with shared molecular identifiers were discarded instead of being binned into consensus sequences. MiTCR, run with a Q25 quality threshold and the strictest error-elimination algorithm, handled CDR3 identification, clonotype clustering and error correction. A nonparametric unseen species model using Euler transformation provided a lower-bound estimate of total TCR beta diversity. TCRdb reworked the public reads: Q25 trimming with fastp, MiXCR clone assembly, productive beta chains retained. Rows are combined by CDR3 protein, so each entry shows the most common genes and DNA. It is TCRdb's table, rather than the study itself, that gives the V and J calls and clone size. For this sample there are hundreds of thousands of distinct CDR3 sequences; approximately 53% appear just once. The ten largest clones represent roughly two fifths of the sample.

This clonotype has just a few counts. Its antigen is still unknown. No base qualities exist here, and no much larger clone lies one base off it. The roughly 39 donors, aged roughly 6 to 90 years, were systemically healthy Caucasian individuals from Russia. Approximately 9.3 milliliters of peripheral blood were drawn from each donor into EDTA-treated Vacutainer tubes. Ficoll-Paque density-gradient centrifugation was used to isolate PBMCs, with at least 7 million per sample. Trizol reagent was used to extract total RNA from PBMCs, with at least 5.5 micrograms per sample. The percentages of naive CD45RAhigh/CD27high T cells were determined by flow cytometry on a PBMC aliquot from every donor. Taken from cysteine to phenylalanine, the CDR3 has 16 residues. Solely the CDR3 DNA is kept, with 48 bases framed from the first base. The germline V gene specifies SGHVS as CDR1 and FNYEAQ as CDR2. V is cut back by 1 base and J by 0 bases, with 5 bases in the junction unmatched.

The sequencing input was blood. The sequence was obtained from an elderly man in good health. The chain uses TRBV7-6 and TRBJ1-2; the central 7 bases match TRBD1. The DNA reads TGTGCCAGCAGCTTAGGATCACAGGGGACTAACTATGGCTACACCTTC. Its protein product is CASSLGSQGTNYGYTF.